The 25 T cell receptor beta chains listed next were all sequenced from one sample in a study of CD8+ T cells in alopecia areata. After isolation, RNA underwent reverse transcription to generate cDNA as the sequencing template. This table comes from immunoSEQ multiplex PCR, and its TCRdb copy is limited to in-frame clones, with some not included. The sample holds 15,000 to 20,000 clones, 59% seen once. Treatment noted: oral pan-JAK inhibitor, 5-10 mg twice daily. Researchers took lesional scalp punch biopsies and peripheral blood from people who were alopecia areata patients. The input for sequencing was skin, taken at week 4, from a patient treated with tofacitinib. These receptors were taken from a human donor with alopecia areata.

The genes are TRBV5-4 and TRBJ2-1; TRBD2 aligns across 12 bases. The CDR3 extends over 15 amino acids. Germline CDR1 and CDR2: SGHNT and YYREEE (reference sequence). The ends lost 3 bases at V and 8 bases at J; junction bases unmatched: 6. The CDR3 sequence: CASSYPSGGADEQFF. CDR3 coding DNA: TGTGCCAGCAGCTATCCTAGCGGGGGGGCCGATGAGCAGTTCTTC.

The J gene is TRBJ2-1, the V gene TRBV7-8, with TRBD2 as a possible D gene (6 bases). The CDR3 covers 16 residues. The germline CDR1 and CDR2 sequences are SGHVS and FQNEAQ. V was clipped by 6 bases and J by 5 bases, with 20 bases between them. DNA of the CDR3: TGTGCCAGCAGATCACCGGGACTTCAACTTCACAATGAGCAGTTCTTC. Residues: CASRSPGLQLHNEQFF.

This clone was recorded a few times. Here the CDR3 reads CASSLRSIRGGYTF. CDR3 nucleotide sequence: TGTGCCAGCAGCCTCAGGAGCATCCGGGGCGGCTACACCTTC. V and J are TRBV7-2 and TRBJ1-2, with D tentatively TRBD1 (5 bases). Germline V lookup: CDR1 SGHTA, CDR2 FQGNSA. This CDR3 is 14 amino acids long. With 5 bases removed from V and 8 bases from J, the gap between germline ends came to 18 bases.

The rearrangement joins TRBV19 to TRBJ2-1; the D is unclear. The CDR3 totals 12 residues. Germline V CDR1 and CDR2: LNHDA, SQIVND (reference sequence). The germline V and J ends were trimmed by 10 bases and 4 bases, with 11 bases remaining between them. The CDR3 nucleotides read TGTGCCACTTCAGTCATATACAATGAGCAGTTCTTC. Protein: CATSVIYNEQFF.

V gene TRBV6-5 combines with J gene TRBJ1-5; D gene uncertain. Looked up from germline, CDR1 is MNHEY and CDR2 is SVGAGI. The CDR3 has 12 amino acids. Between the trimmed V and J ends, which lost 5 bases and 5 bases, there was a span of 7 bases. DNA of the CDR3: TGTGCCAGCAGTGACGGGGATCAGCCCCAGCATTTT. Protein product: CASSDGDQPQHF.

This clone was recorded a few times. This chain joins TRBV5-1 and TRBJ1-1; D uncertain. Deletions cut 4 bases from V and 1 base from J, with 8 bases between. CDR3 length equals 13 residues. Germline CDR1 reads SGHRS; CDR2 reads YFSETQ. For the CDR3, the DNA is TGCGCCAGCAGCCTCGGCACGAACACTGAAGCTTTCTTT. The encoded protein is CASSLGTNTEAFF.

The chain combines TRBV2 with TRBJ1-2; D is unclear. The V gene's germline CDR1 is SNHLY and CDR2 FYNNEI. V shed 4 bases and J shed 2 bases, with 8 bases lying between them. CDR3 length equals 13 residues. CDR3 region: CASSALSNYGYTF. CDR3 in DNA: TGTGCCAGCAGTGCTCTGAGCAACTATGGCTACACCTTC.

The table lists this clone with a few counts. The V gene is TRBV7-8, the J gene TRBJ2-5; D may be TRBD2 (5 bases). CDR3 length equals 16 residues. The V gene lost 1 base and the J gene lost 4 bases, with 16 bases spanning the gap. CDR1 is SGHVS, CDR2 FQNEAQ, per germline. The chain's CDR3 is CASSLGVGVRIETQYF. The CDR3 coding sequence is TGTGCCAGCAGCTTAGGTGTCGGGGTACGGATAGAGACCCAGTACTTC.

The chain uses TRBV7-2 and TRBJ2-3, with D possibly being TRBD2 (5 bases). Germline V gives CDR1 SGHTA, CDR2 FQGNSA. With 6 bases removed from V and 2 bases from J, the gap between germline ends came to 15 bases. The CDR3 is made up of 15 amino acids. CDR3 sequence: CASSIERRITDTQYF. The CDR3 nucleotides read TGTGCCAGCAGTATAGAGCGGCGGATCACAGATACGCAGTATTTT.

The chain uses TRBV4-2 and TRBJ2-1; 8 bases align to TRBD1. Germline CDR1 and CDR2: LGHNA and YNFKEQ. The trim removed 3 bases at V and 8 bases at J, leaving 6 bases unmatched. The CDR3 is 14 residues long. As DNA, the CDR3 is TGTGCCAGCAGCCACGGACAGGGTAACTATGAGCAGTTCTTC. Translation: CASSHGQGNYEQFF.

This clone is a singleton in its sample. V gene TRBV6-6 combines with J gene TRBJ1-1; D is unclear. V shed 7 bases and J shed 3 bases, with 21 bases lying between them. CDR3 length equals 16 residues. CDR1 and CDR2 from the germline V gene are MNHNY and SVGAGI (reference sequence). For the CDR3, the DNA is TGTGCCAGCATCAAACGGGCCCCGTGGTCGGACACTGAAGCTTTCTTT. It specifies CASIKRAPWSDTEAFF.

This clone has a handful of counts. The chain has TRBV29-1 and TRBJ1-1; the D gene is possibly TRBD1 (5 bases). CDR3 length: 14 residues. Germline lookup yields CDR1 SQVTM and CDR2 ANQGSEA. V was clipped by 3 bases and J by 8 bases, with 19 bases between them. The CDR3 region is CSVDLWTTDKEAFF. The CDR3 coding sequence is TGCAGCGTTGATTTGTGGACAACCGATAAGGAAGCTTTCTTT.

This clone was detected only a few times. This chain uses TRBV7-9 with TRBJ2-1; 13 nucleotides agree with TRBD2. CDR3 size: 18 residues. V was pared by 2 bases and J by 4 bases, with 8 bases of the junction left unmatched. Germline CDR1 reads SEHNR; CDR2 reads FQNEAQ (reference sequence). Here the CDR3 DNA reads TGTGCCAGCAGCTTACCTCCGGGACTAGCGGGGAGATACAATGAGCAGTTCTTC. Encoded protein: CASSLPPGLAGRYNEQFF.

Written as DNA, the CDR3 is TGTGCCAGCAGCTTTAGGGCTAGCGGGGGGAATGAGCAGTTCTTC. Residues: CASSFRASGGNEQFF. The rearrangement links TRBV7-2 to TRBJ2-1; 11 positions match TRBD2. V was pared by 3 bases and J by 7 bases, with 5 bases of the junction left unmatched. Germline CDR1 is SGHTA and CDR2 is FQGNSA. The CDR3 has 15 amino acids.

This clone occurred a few times. The chain uses TRBV5-1 and TRBJ2-3; D is undetermined. CDR1 is SGHRS and CDR2 is YFSETQ in the germline V gene. This CDR3 contains 16 residues. The V end was cut by 0 bases, the J end by 0 bases, with 11 bases between. The chain's CDR3 is CASSLVPDGSTDTQYF. DNA of the CDR3: TGCGCCAGCAGCTTGGTCCCGGACGGGAGCACAGATACGCAGTATTTT.

This clone appeared a single time. The chain has TRBV18 and TRBJ2-5, with D possibly being TRBD1 or TRBD2 (5 bases each). Trimming left V 3 bases short and J 2 bases short, with 22 bases between. The CDR3 covers 18 residues. Germline CDR1 reads KGHSH; CDR2 reads LQKENI. The CDR3 sequence: CASSPAPGRGTMQETQYF. The CDR3 region has the DNA TGTGCCAGCTCACCTGCGCCGGGTAGAGGGACCATGCAAGAGACCCAGTACTTC.

The chain combines TRBV28 with TRBJ2-2, with D possibly matching TRBD2 (5 bases). V was pared by 3 bases and J by 3 bases, with 14 bases between. The CDR3 is made up of 16 amino acids. Germline V gene data show CDR1 as MDHEN and CDR2 as SYDVKM. The CDR3 region has the DNA TGTGCCAGCAGTTTTGGTCTAGCAGACTACACCGGGGAGCTGTTTTTT. Its protein product is CASSFGLADYTGELFF.

The V call is TRBV5-1, the J call TRBJ2-5; possible D gene TRBD1, 6 bases. The CDR3 loop spans 15 amino acids. CDR1 SGHRS and CDR2 YFSETQ come from the germline V gene. Between the trimmed V and J ends, which lost 4 bases and 4 bases, there was a span of 17 bases. For the CDR3, the DNA is TGCGCCAGCAGCCTGGGGGACACCGGACGAGAGACCCAGTACTTC. Its protein is CASSLGDTGRETQYF.

The chain joins TRBV27 to TRBJ2-5; the match to TRBD2 covers 10 bases. This CDR3 contains 16 residues. Germline V gene sequence: CDR1 MNHEY, CDR2 SMNVEV (reference sequence). The V gene end was trimmed by 3 bases and the J gene end by 4 bases; junction bases not matched to a gene: 8. In DNA form, the CDR3 reads TGTGCCAGCAGTTTGTATAGCGGGGGGCGGCGAGAGACCCAGTACTTC. Encoded protein: CASSLYSGGRRETQYF.

The rearrangement uses TRBV19 and TRBJ1-6, with 8 bases identical to TRBD1. The V segment lost 3 bases and the J segment 7 bases; nucleotides outside the gene matches: 14. The CDR3 consists of 18 residues. The V gene's germline CDR1 is LNHDA and CDR2 SQIVND (reference sequence). In DNA form, the CDR3 reads TGTGCCAGTAGTATTGGAGGACAGGGTGGAATCGAAAATTCACCCCTCCACTTT. Amino acid sequence: CASSIGGQGGIENSPLHF.

A few counts support this clone. This chain joins TRBV7-2 and TRBJ1-3; D not resolved. CDR1 and CDR2 from the germline V gene are SGHTA and FQGNSA. This CDR3 spans 13 amino acids. V was cut by 7 bases and J by 4 bases, with 11 bases left in between. CDR3 loop: CASILSPGNTIYF. The CDR3 DNA reads TGTGCCAGCATCCTAAGTCCGGGAAACACCATATATTTT.

The rearrangement uses TRBV7-2 and TRBJ2-3; no firm D call. The V end was cut by 1 base, the J end by 4 bases, with 12 bases between. Germline V gene sequence: CDR1 SGHTA, CDR2 FQGNSA. CDR3 length equals 15 residues. The CDR3 DNA follows: TGTGCCAGCAGCTTAGGATTAGTTGCCGCAGATACGCAGTATTTT. This encodes CASSLGLVAADTQYF.

The chain employs TRBV5-4 and TRBJ1-1; maybe TRBD1 (5 bases). Germline V gene sequence: CDR1 SGHNT, CDR2 YYREEE (reference sequence). The CDR3 covers 13 residues. The V end was cut by 5 bases, the J end by 3 bases, with 11 bases between. As DNA, the CDR3 is TGTGCCAGCAGGCCCCAGGGAGACACTGAAGCTTTCTTT. Translating it yields CASRPQGDTEAFF.

V gene TRBV28 combines with J gene TRBJ1-1; D possibly corresponds to TRBD1 (6 bases). This CDR3 has 19 residues. The V gene lost 4 bases and the J gene lost 2 bases, with 26 bases spanning the gap. From germline, CDR1 is MDHEN and CDR2 SYDVKM. CDR3 nucleotides: TGTGCCAGCAGTTCCTCCCGGGGGGCTTGGGTAGTCGGAAACACTGAAGCTTTCTTT. Translation: CASSSSRGAWVVGNTEAFF.

The V gene is TRBV7-6, the J gene TRBJ2-5, with D unclear. Germline loops: CDR1 SGHVS, CDR2 FNYEAQ. The CDR3 loop spans 13 amino acids. V lost 3 bases and J 2 bases, leaving 7 bases between the germline ends. Here the CDR3 reads CASSLNSQETQYF. DNA for the CDR3: TGTGCCAGCAGCTTGAATTCACAAGAGACCCAGTACTTC. Full variable domain (remainder filled in from reference TRBV7-6 and TRBJ2-5): GAGVSQSPRYKVTKRGQDVALRCDPISGHVSLYWYRQALGQGPEFLTYFNYEAQQDKSGLPNDRFSAERPEGSISTLTIQRTEQRDSAMYRCASSLNSQETQYFGPGTRLLVL.